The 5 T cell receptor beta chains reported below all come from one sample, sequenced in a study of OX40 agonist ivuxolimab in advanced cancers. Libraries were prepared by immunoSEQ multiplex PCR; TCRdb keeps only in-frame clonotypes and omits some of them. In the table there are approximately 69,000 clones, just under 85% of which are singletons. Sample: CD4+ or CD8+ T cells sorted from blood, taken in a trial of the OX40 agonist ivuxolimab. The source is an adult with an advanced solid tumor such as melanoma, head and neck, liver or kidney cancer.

The CDR3 reads CASTTGGVESGNTIYF. CDR3 DNA sequence: TGTGCCAGTACCACAGGGGGCGTAGAGTCTGGAAACACCATATATTTT. The V gene is TRBV6-6, the J gene TRBJ1-3; 9 positions agree with TRBD1. The trim removed 9 bases at V and 1 base at J, leaving 10 bases unmatched. Germline V lookup: CDR1 MNHNY, CDR2 SVGAGI (reference sequence). This CDR3 has 16 residues.

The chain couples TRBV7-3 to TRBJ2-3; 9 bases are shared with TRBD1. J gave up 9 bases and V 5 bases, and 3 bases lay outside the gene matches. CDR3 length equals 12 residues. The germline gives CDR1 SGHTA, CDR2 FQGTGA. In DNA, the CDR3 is TGTGCCAGCAGCCCCGGACAGGGGACGCAGTATTTT. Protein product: CASSPGQGTQYF.

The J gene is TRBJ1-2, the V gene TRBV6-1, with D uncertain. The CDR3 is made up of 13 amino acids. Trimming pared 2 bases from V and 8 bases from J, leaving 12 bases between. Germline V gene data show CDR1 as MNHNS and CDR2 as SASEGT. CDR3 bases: TGTGCCAGCAGTGAAAGAGAAGGACTAGGCTACACCTTC. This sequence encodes CASSEREGLGYTF.

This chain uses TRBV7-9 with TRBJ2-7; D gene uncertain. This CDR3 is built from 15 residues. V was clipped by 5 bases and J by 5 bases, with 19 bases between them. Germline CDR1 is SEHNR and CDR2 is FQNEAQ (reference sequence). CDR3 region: CASSTHGRGTDEQYF. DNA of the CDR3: TGTGCCAGCAGCACACACGGACGTGGAACGGACGAGCAGTACTTC.

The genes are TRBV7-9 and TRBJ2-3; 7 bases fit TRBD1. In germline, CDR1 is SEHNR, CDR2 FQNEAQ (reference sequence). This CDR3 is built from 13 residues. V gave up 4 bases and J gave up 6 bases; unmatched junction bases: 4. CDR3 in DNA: TGTGCCAGCAGCTCGAACAGGGGTGATACGCAGTATTTT. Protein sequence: CASSSNRGDTQYF.